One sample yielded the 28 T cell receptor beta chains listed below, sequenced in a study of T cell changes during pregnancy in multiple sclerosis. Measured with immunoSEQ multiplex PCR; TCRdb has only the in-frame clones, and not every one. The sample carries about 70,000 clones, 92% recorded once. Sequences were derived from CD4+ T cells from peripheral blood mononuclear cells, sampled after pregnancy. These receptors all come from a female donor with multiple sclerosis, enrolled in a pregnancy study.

DNA of the CDR3: TGTGCCAGCTCACCAGGGCTCGGAACTAATGAAAAACTGTTTTTT. It encodes CASSPGLGTNEKLFF. The V call is TRBV18, the J call TRBJ1-4; D ambiguous. V was pared by 2 bases and J by 1 base, with 8 bases between. The CDR3 is 15 amino acids. CDR1 and CDR2 from the germline V gene are KGHSH and LQKENI.

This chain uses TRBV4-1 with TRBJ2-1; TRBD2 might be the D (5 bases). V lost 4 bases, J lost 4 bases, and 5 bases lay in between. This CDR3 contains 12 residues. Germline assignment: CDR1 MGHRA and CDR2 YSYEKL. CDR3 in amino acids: CASSRGYNEQFF. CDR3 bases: TGCGCCAGCAGCCGCGGGTACAATGAGCAGTTCTTC.

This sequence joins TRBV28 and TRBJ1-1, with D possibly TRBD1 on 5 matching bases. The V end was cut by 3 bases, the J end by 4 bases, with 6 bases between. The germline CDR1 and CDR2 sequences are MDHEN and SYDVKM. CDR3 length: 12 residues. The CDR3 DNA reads TGTGCCAGCAGTTTTCAGGGCACTGAAGCTTTCTTT. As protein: CASSFQGTEAFF.

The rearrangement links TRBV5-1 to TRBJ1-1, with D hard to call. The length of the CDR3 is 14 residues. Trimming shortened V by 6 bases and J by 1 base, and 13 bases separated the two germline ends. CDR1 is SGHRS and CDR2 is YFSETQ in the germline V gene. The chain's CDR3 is CASTQTGRNTEAFF. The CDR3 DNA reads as TGCGCCAGCACCCAGACCGGGAGGAACACTGAAGCTTTCTTT.

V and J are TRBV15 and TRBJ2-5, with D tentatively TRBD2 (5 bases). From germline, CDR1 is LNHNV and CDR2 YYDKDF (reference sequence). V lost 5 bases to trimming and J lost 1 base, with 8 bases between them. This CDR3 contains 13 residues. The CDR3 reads CATSQGGQETQYF. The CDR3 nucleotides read TGTGCCACCAGCCAAGGAGGCCAAGAGACCCAGTACTTC. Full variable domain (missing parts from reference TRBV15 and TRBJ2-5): DAMVIQNPRYQVTQFGKPVTLSCSQTLNHNVMYWYQQKSSQAPKLLFHYYDKDFNNEADTPDNFQSRRPNTSFCFLDIRSPGLGDTAMYLCATSQGGQETQYFGPGTRLLVL.

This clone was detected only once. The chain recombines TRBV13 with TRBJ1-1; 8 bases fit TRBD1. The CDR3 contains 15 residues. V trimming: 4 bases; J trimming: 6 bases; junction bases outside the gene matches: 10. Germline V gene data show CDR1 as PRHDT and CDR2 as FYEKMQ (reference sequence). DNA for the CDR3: TGTGCCAGCAGCTCCTACAGGGGGAAAAGTGCTGAAGCTTTCTTT. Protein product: CASSSYRGKSAEAFF.

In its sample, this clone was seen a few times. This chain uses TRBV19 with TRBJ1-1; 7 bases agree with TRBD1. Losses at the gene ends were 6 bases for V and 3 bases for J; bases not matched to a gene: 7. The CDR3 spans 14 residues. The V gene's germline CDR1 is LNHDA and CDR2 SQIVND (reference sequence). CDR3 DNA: TGTGCCAGTAGGGAAAGGGGGCGAGACACTGAAGCTTTCTTT. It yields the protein CASRERGRDTEAFF.

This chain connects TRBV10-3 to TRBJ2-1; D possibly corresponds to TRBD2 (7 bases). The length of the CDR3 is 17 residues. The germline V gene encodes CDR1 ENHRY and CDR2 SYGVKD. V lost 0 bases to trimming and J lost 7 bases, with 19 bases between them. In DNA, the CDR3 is TGTGCCATCAGTGAGTCGCGGGGGCGCGGGACACGGAATGAGCAGTTCTTC. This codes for CAISESRGRGTRNEQFF.

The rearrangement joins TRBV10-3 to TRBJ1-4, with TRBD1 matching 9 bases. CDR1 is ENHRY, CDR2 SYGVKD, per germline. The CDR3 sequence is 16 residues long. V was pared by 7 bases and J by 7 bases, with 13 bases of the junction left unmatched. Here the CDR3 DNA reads TGTGCCATCACTCATTGGGACAGGGATTTGGGTGAAAAACTGTTTTTT. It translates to CAITHWDRDLGEKLFF.

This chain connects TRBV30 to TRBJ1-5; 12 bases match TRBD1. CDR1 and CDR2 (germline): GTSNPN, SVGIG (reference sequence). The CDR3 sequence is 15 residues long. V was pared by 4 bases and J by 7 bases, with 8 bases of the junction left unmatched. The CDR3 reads CAWTPGTGGRQPQHF. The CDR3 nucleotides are TGTGCCTGGACCCCCGGGACAGGGGGCAGACAGCCCCAGCATTTT.

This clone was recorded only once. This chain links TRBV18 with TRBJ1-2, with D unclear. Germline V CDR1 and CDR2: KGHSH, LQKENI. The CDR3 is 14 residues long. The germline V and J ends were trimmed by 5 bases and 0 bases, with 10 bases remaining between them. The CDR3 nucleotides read TGTGCCAGCTCAAGCCGGGGATCTAACTATGGCTACACCTTC. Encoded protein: CASSSRGSNYGYTF.

The CDR3 bases are TGTGCCAGCAGCCGTATTCGACTAGCGGGCCGCAATGAGCAGTTCTTC. Translation gives CASSRIRLAGRNEQFF. The genes are TRBV21-1 and TRBJ2-1; TRBD2 is the table's D call and was not checked against the DNA. TRBV21-1 constitutes a pseudogene. The CDR3 spans 16 residues.

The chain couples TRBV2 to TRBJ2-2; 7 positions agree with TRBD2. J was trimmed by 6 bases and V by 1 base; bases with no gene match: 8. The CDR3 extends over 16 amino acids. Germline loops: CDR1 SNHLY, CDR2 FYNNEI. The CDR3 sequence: CASSEVVGRESGELFF. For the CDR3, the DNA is TGTGCCAGCAGTGAAGTGGTGGGGCGGGAGTCCGGGGAGCTGTTTTTT.

The CDR3 loop reads CASSLALAASDTQYF. For the CDR3, the DNA is TGCGCCAGCAGCTTGGCACTAGCAGCTTCAGATACGCAGTATTTT. The genes are TRBV5-1 and TRBJ2-3; weak D call: TRBD2 (6 bases). The germline V gene has CDR1 SGHRS and CDR2 YFSETQ. The CDR3 sequence is 15 residues long. Between the trimmed V and J ends, which lost 0 bases and 4 bases, there was a span of 12 bases. Using reference TRBV5-1 and TRBJ2-3 for the parts outside the CDR3, the full variable domain is KAGVTQTPRYLIKTRGQQVTLSCSPISGHRSVSWYQQTPGQGLQFLFEYFSETQRNKGNFPGRFSGRQFSNSRSEMNVSTLELGDSALYLCASSLALAASDTQYFGPGTRLTVL.

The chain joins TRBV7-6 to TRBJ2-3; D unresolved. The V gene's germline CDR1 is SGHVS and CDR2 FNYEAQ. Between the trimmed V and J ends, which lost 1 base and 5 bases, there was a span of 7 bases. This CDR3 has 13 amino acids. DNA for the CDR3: TGTGCCAGCAGCTTAGGGGCAAGAGATACGCAGTATTTT. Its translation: CASSLGARDTQYF.

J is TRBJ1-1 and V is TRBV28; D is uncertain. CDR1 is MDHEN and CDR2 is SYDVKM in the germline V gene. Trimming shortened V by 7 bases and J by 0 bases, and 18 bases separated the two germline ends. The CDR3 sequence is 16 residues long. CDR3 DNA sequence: TGTGCCAGCACCCCCCCACCACAGAAAATGAACACTGAAGCTTTCTTT. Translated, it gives CASTPPPQKMNTEAFF.

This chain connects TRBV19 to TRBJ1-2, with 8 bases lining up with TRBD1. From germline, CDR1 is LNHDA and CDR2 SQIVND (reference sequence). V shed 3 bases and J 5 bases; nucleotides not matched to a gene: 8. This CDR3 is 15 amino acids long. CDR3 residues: CASSILQGAEYGYTF. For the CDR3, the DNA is TGTGCCAGTAGTATTCTCCAGGGGGCAGAGTATGGCTACACCTTC.

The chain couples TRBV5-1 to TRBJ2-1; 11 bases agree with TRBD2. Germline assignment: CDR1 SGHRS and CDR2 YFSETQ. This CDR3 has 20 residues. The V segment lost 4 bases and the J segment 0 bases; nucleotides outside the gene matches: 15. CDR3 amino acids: CASSRGMASGRFGSYNEQFF. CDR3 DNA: TGCGCCAGCAGCCGGGGGATGGCTAGCGGGAGGTTCGGCTCCTACAATGAGCAGTTCTTC.

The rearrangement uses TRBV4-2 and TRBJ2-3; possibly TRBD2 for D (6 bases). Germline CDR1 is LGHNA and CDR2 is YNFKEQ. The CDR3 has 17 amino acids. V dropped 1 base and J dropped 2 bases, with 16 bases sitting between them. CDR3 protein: CASSQVGAGTYTDTQYF. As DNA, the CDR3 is TGTGCCAGCAGCCAAGTAGGGGCGGGGACCTACACAGATACGCAGTATTTT.

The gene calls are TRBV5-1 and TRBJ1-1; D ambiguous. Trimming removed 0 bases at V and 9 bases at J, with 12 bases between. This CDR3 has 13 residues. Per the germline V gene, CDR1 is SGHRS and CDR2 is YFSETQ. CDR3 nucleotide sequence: TGCGCCAGCAGCTTGGCCTTGGGCAGCCAAGCTTTCTTT. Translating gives CASSLALGSQAFF.

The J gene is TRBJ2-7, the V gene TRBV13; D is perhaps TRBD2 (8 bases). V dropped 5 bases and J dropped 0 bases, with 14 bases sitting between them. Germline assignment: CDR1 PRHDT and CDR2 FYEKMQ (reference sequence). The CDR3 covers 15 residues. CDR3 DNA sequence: TGTGCCAGCAGCGGCCGGGAGGGGGCCTCCTACGAGCAGTACTTC. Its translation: CASSGREGASYEQYF.

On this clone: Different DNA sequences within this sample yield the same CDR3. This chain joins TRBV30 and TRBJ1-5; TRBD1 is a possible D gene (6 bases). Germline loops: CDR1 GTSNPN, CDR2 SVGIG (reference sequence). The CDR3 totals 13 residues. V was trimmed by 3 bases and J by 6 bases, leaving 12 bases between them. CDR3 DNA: TGTGCCTGGAGCGGGGGGCGCACTCAGCCCCAGCATTTT. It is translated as CAWSGGRTQPQHF.

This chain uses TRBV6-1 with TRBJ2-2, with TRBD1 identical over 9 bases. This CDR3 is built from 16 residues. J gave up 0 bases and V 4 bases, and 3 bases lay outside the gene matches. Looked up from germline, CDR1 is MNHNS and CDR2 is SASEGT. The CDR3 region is CASSATGGANTGELFF. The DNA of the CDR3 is TGTGCCAGCAGTGCGACAGGGGGTGCGAACACCGGGGAGCTGTTTTTT.

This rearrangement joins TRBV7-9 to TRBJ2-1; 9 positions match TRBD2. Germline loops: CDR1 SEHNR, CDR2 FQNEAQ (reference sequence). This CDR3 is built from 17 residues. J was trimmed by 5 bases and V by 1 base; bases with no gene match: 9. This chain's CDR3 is CASSLGGLAGRNNEQFF. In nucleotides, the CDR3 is TGTGCCAGCAGCTTAGGAGGGCTAGCGGGAAGGAACAATGAGCAGTTCTTC.

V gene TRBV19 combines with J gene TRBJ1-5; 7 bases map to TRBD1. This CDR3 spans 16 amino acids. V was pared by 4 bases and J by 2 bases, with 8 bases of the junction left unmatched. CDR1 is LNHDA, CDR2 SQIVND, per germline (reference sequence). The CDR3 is CASSTPQGVGNQPQHF. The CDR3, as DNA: TGTGCCAGTAGTACCCCCCAGGGGGTTGGCAATCAGCCCCAGCATTTT.

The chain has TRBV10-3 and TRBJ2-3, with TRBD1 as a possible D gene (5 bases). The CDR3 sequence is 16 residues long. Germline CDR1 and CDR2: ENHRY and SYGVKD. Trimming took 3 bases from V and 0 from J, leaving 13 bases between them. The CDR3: CAISDSETASTDTQYF. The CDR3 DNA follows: TGTGCCATCAGTGATTCCGAGACAGCGAGCACAGATACGCAGTATTTT.

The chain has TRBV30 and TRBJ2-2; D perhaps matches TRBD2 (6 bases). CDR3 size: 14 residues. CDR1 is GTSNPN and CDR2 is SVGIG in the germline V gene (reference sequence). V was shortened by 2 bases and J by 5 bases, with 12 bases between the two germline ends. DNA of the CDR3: TGTGCCTGGAGTAGGGAGGCGAGGACCGGGGAGCTGTTTTTT. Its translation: CAWSREARTGELFF.

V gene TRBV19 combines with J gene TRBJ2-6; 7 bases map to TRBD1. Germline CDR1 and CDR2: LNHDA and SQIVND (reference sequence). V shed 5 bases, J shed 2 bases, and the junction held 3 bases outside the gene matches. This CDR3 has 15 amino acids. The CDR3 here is CASSPGTAGANVLTF. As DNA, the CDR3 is TGTGCCAGTAGTCCAGGGACAGCTGGGGCCAACGTCCTGACTTTC.